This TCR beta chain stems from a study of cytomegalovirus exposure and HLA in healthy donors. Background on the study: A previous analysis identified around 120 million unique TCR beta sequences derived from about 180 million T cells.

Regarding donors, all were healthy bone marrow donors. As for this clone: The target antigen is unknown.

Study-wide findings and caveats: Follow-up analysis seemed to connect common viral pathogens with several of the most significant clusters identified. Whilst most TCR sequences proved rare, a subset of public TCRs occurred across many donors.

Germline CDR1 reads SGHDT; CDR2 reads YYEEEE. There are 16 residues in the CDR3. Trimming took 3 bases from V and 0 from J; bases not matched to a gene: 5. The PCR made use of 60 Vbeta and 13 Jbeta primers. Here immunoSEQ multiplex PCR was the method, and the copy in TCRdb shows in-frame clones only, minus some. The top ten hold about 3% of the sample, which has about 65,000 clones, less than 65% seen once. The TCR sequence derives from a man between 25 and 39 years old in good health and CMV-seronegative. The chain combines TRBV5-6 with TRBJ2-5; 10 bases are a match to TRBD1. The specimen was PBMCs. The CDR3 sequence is CASSSPGQGYQETQYF. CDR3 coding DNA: TGTGCCAGCAGCTCCCCGGGACAGGGGTACCAAGAGACCCAGTACTTC. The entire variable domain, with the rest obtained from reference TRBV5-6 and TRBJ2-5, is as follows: DAGVTQSPTHLIKTRGQQVTLRCSPKSGHDTVSWYQQALGQGPQFIFQYYEEEERQRGNFPDRFSGHQFPNYSSELNVNALLLGDSALYLCASSSPGQGYQETQYFGPGTRLLVL.